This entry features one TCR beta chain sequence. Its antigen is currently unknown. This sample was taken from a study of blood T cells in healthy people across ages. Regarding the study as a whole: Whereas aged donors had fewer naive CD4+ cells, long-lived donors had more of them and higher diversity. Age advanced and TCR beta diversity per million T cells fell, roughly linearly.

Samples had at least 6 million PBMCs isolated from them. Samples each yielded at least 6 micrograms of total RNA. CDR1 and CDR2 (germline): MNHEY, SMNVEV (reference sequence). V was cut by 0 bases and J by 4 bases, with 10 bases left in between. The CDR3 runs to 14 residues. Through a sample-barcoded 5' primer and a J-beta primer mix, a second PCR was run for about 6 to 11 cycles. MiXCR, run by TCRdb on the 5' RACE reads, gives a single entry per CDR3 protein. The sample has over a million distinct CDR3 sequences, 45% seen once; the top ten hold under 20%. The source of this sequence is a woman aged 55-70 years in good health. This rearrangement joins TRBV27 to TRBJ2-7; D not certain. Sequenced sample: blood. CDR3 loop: CASSLSRILYEQYF. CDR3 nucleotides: TGTGCCAGCAGTTTATCACGGATTTTATACGAGCAGTACTTC.